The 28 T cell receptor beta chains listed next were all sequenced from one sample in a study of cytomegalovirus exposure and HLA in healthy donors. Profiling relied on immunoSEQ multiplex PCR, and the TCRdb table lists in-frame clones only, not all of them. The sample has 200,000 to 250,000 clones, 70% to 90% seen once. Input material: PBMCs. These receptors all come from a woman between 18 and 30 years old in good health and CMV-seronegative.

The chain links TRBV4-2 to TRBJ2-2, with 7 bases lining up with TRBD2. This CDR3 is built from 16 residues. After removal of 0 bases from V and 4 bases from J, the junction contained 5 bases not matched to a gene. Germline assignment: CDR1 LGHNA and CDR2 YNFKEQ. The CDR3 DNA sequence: TGTGCCAGCAGCCAAGAAACGAGGGAGGGCACCGGGGAGCTGTTTTTT. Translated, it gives CASSQETREGTGELFF.

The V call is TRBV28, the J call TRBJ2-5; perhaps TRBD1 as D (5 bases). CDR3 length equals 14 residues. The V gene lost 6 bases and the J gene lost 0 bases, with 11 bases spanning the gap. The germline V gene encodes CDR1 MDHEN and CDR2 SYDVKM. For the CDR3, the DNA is TGTGCCAGCAGCTCCCCAGGGTACCAAGAGACCCAGTACTTC. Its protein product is CASSSPGYQETQYF.

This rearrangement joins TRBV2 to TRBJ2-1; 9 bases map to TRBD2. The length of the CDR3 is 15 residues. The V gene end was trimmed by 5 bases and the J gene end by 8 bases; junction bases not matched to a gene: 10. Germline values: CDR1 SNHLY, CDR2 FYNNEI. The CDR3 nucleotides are TGTGCCAGCAGTAGTAGCGGGAGAGATTCCGATGAGCAGTTCTTC. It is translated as CASSSSGRDSDEQFF.

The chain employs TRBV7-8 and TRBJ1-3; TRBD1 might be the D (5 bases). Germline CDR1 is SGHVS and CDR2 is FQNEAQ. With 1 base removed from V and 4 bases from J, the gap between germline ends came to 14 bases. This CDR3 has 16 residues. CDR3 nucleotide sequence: TGTGCCAGCAGCTTAGGGGGCGCGGGGCCCGGAAACACCATATATTTT. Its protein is CASSLGGAGPGNTIYF.

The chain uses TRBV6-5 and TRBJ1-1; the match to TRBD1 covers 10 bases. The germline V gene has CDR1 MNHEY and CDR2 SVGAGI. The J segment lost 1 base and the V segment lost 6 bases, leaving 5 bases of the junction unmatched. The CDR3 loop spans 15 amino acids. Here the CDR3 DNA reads TGTGCCAGCAGAACCGACAGGGGGCCGAACACTGAAGCTTTCTTT. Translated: CASRTDRGPNTEAFF.

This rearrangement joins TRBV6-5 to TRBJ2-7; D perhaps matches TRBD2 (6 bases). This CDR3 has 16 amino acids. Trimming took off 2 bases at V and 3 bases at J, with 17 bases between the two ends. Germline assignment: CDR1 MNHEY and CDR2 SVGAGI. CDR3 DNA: TGTGCCAGCAGTTACCGGGAGCCGAGTAGAGGCTACGAGCAGTACTTC. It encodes CASSYREPSRGYEQYF.

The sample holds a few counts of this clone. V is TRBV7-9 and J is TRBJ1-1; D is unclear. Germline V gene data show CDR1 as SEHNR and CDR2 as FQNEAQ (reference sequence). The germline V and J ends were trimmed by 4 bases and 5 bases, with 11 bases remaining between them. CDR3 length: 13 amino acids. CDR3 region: CASSSMPKTEAFF. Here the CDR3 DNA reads TGTGCCAGCAGCTCTATGCCCAAGACTGAAGCTTTCTTT.

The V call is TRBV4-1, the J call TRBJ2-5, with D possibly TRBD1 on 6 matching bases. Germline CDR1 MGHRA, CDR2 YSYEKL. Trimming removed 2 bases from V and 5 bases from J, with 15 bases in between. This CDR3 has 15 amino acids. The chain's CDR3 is CASSQLSGEKETQYF. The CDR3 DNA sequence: TGCGCCAGCAGCCAACTTTCAGGGGAGAAGGAGACCCAGTACTTC.

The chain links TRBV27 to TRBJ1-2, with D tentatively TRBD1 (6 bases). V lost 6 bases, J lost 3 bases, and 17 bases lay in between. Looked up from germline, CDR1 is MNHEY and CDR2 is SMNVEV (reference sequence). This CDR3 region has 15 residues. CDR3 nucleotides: TGTGCCAGCAGCCGGATACAGGGAGGGTACTATGGCTACACCTTC. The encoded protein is CASSRIQGGYYGYTF.

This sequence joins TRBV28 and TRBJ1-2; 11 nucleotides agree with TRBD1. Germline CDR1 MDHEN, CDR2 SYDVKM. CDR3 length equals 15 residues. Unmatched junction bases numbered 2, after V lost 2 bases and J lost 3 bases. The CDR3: CASSLRTGGHYGYTF. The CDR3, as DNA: TGTGCCAGCAGTTTAAGGACAGGGGGCCACTATGGCTACACCTTC.

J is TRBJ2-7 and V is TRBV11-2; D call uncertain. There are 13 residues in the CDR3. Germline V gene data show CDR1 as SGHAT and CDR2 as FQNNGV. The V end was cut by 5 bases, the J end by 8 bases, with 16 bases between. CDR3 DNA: TGTGCCAGCAGCCTGGGCCCCATAATAAAGCAGTACTTC. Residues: CASSLGPIIKQYF.

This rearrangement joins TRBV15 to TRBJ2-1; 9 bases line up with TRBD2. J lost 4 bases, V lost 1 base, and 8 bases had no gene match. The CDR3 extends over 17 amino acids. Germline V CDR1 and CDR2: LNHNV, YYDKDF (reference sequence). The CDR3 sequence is CATSRASASGTYNEQFF. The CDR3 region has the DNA TGTGCCACCAGCAGAGCGTCGGCTAGCGGGACATACAATGAGCAGTTCTTC.

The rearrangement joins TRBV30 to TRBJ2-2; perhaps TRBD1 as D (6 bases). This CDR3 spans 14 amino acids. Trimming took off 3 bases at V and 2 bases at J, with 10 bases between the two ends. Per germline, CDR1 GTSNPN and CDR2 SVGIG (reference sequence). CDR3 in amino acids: CAWRVTGNTGELFF. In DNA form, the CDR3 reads TGTGCCTGGAGGGTGACAGGAAACACCGGGGAGCTGTTTTTT.

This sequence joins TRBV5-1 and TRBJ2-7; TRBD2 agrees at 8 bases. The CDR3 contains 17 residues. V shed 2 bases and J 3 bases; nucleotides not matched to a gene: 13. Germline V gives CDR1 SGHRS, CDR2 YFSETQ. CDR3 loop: CASSLIAGGPPGYEQYF. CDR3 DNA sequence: TGCGCCAGCAGCTTAATCGCGGGAGGCCCCCCTGGCTACGAGCAGTACTTC.

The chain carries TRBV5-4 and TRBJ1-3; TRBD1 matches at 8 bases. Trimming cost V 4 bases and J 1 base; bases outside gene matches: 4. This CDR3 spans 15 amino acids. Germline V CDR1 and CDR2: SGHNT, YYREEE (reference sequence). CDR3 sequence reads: CASSGDRGSGNTIYF. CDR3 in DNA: TGTGCCAGCAGCGGCGACAGGGGATCTGGAAACACCATATATTTT.

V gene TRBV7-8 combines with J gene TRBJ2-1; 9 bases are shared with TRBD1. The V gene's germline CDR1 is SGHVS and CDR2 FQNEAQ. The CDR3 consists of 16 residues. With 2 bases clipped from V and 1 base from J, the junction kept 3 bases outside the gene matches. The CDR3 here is CASSLRGQGSYNEQFF. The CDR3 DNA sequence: TGTGCCAGCAGCTTACGAGGACAGGGGTCCTACAATGAGCAGTTCTTC.

CDR3 coding DNA: TGTGCCAGCAGCTTCCGGGAGACCCAGTACTTC. Translation gives CASSFRETQYF. The chain couples TRBV5-8 to TRBJ2-5; D gene unclear. The germline V gene encodes CDR1 SGHTS and CDR2 YDEGEE. V was pared by 2 bases and J by 5 bases, with 4 bases between. This CDR3 has 11 amino acids. The whole variable domain, remainder taken from reference TRBV5-8 and TRBJ2-5, is EAGVTQSPTHLIKTRGQQATLRCSPISGHTSVYWYQQALGLGLQFLLWYDEGEERNRGNFPPRFSGRQFPNYSSELNVNALELEDSALYLCASSFRETQYFGPGTRLLVL.

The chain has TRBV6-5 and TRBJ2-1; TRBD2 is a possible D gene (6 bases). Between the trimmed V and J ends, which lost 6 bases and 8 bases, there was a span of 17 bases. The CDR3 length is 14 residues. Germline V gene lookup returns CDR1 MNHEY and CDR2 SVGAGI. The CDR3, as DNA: TGTGCCAGCAGCACTCGGCGGCGGGAATATGAGCAGTTCTTC. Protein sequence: CASSTRRREYEQFF.

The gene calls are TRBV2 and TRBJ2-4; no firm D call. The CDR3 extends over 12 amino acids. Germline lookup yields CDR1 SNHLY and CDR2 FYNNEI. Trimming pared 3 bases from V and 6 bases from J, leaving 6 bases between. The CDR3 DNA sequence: TGTGCCAGCAGTGAGGCCCCAAACATTCAGTACTTC. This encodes CASSEAPNIQYF.

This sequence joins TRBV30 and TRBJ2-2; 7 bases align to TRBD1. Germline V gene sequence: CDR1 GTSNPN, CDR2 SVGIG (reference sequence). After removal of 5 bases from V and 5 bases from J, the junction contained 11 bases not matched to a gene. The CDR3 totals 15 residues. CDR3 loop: CAWEGVSQGTGELFF. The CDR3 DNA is TGTGCCTGGGAGGGGGTATCACAGGGGACCGGGGAGCTGTTTTTT.

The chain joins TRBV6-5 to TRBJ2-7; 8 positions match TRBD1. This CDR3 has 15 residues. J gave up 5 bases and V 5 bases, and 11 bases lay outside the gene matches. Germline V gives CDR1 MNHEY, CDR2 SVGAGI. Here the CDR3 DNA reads TGTGCCAGCAGTCCCCTCCGGGACAGGCCCCACGAGCAGTACTTC. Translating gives CASSPLRDRPHEQYF.

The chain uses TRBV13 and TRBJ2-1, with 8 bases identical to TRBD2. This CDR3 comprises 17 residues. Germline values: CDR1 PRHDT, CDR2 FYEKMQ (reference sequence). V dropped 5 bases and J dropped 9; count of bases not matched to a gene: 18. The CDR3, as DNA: TGTGCCAGCAGCCTCGAATTAGCGGAAAGTCGGGGGGGTGAGCAGTTCTTC. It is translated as CASSLELAESRGGEQFF.

The CDR3 loop reads CASSPQGQGVYGYTF. The CDR3 DNA follows: TGTGCCAGCTCACCGCAAGGACAGGGTGTCTATGGCTACACCTTC. V and J are TRBV18 and TRBJ1-2; 8 bases align to TRBD1. Trimming removed 3 bases from V and 4 bases from J; junction bases left unmatched: 7. CDR3 length: 15 amino acids. Germline V gene lookup returns CDR1 KGHSH and CDR2 LQKENI.

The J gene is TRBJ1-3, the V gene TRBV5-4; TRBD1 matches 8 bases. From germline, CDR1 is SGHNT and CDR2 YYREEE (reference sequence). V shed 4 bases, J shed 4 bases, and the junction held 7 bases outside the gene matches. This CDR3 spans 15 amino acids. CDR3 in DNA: TGTGCCAGCAGCCCCGACAGGGGTGGAGGAAACACCATATATTTT. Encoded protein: CASSPDRGGGNTIYF.

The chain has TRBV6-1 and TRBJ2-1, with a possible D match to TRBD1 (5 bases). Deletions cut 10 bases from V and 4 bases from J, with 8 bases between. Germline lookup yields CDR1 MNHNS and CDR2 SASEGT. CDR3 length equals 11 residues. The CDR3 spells CATTVYNEQFF. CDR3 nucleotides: TGTGCCACGACAGTGTACAATGAGCAGTTCTTC.

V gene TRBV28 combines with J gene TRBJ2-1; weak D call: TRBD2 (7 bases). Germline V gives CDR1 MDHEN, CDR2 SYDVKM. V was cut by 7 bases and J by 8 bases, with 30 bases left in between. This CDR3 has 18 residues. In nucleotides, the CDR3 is TGTGCCAGCACCTTTTTAGGGGGGAGCAGCGGGACTATAGATGAGCAGTTCTTC. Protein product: CASTFLGGSSGTIDEQFF.

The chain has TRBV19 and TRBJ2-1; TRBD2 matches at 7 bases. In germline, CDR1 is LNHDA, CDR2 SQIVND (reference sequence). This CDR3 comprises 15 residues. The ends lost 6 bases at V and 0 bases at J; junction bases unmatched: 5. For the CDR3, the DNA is TGTGCCAGTAGGCTAGCGGAAGGCTCCTACAATGAGCAGTTCTTC. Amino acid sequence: CASRLAEGSYNEQFF.

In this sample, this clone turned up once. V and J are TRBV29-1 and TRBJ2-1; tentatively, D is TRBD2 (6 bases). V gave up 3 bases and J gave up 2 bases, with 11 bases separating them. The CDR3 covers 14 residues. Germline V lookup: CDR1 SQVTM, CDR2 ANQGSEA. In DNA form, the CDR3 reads TGCAGCGTTGAGCGGGACGGCGCCTACAATGAGCAGTTCTTC. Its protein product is CSVERDGAYNEQFF.